Listed here are 21 T cell receptor beta chains from one sample, sequenced in a study of neurological immune-mediated disorders. TCRdb itself ran the 5' RACE reads through MiXCR, one entry per CDR3 protein. This sample has 93,000 or so distinct CDR3 sequences, with less than 14% found just once. Time point denoted: longitudinal time-point 3. Sequenced input: PBMCs. The receptors stem from a female donor with HTLV-1-associated myelopathy (HAM/TSP).

The chain carries TRBV5-5 and TRBJ2-3; 11 bases map to TRBD2. V was pared by 1 base and J by 1 base, with 5 bases of the junction left unmatched. In germline, CDR1 is SGHKS, CDR2 YYEKEE (reference sequence). The CDR3 consists of 17 residues. The CDR3 DNA reads as TGTGCCAGCAGCTTGATACTAGCGGGGGTTGGCACAGATACGCAGTATTTT. This translates into CASSLILAGVGTDTQYF.

This clonotype was seen ten or more times. The chain uses TRBV5-1 and TRBJ2-2; D is unclear. V was cut by 0 bases and J by 2 bases, with 5 bases left in between. The CDR3 spans 14 residues. CDR1 is SGHRS, CDR2 YFSETQ, per germline. The DNA of the CDR3 is TGCGCCAGCAGCTTGGCAATTAACACCGGGGAGCTGTTTTTT. The encoded protein is CASSLAINTGELFF.

This clonotype was seen many times. The chain couples TRBV7-9 to TRBJ2-3; TRBD1 or TRBD2 may be the D gene (5 bases each). The V and J ends lost 4 bases and 1 base respectively, with 9 bases between them. Looked up from germline, CDR1 is SEHNR and CDR2 is FQNEAQ (reference sequence). This CDR3 region has 14 residues. The CDR3 sequence is CASSSQGGTDTQYF. The CDR3 DNA follows: TGTGCCAGCAGCTCTCAGGGAGGCACAGATACGCAGTATTTT.

This chain uses TRBV27 with TRBJ1-5; no definite D call. CDR1 and CDR2 from the germline V gene are MNHEY and SMNVEV (reference sequence). Trimming pared 7 bases from V and 0 bases from J, leaving 19 bases between. This CDR3 has 17 residues. CDR3 sequence: CASIPSAGDFSNQPQHF. The CDR3 nucleotides read TGTGCCAGCATTCCTTCAGCGGGTGATTTTAGCAATCAGCCCCAGCATTTT.

This clonotype was counted many times. The chain links TRBV10-3 to TRBJ2-7, with D uncertain. The CDR3 runs 13 residues. Trimming took off 3 bases at V and 9 bases at J, with 15 bases between the two ends. Germline CDR1 is ENHRY and CDR2 is SYGVKD. CDR3 sequence reads: CAISDSGLFLQYF. The CDR3 nucleotides read TGTGCCATCAGTGACTCCGGGCTGTTCCTGCAGTACTTC.

This clonotype was seen many times. DNA of the CDR3: TGTGCCAGCAGTTTAAGCCTAGCCAACACAGATACGCAGTATTTT. Translation: CASSLSLANTDTQYF. The V call is TRBV12-3 or TRBV12-4, the J call TRBJ2-3; a possible D gene is TRBD2 (5 bases). The ends were cut back, 2 bases at V and 2 bases at J, with 11 bases in the middle. This CDR3 has 15 residues.

This clonotype was observed many times. This chain uses TRBV24-1 with TRBJ1-1; 7 nucleotides line up with TRBD1. V lost 2 bases to trimming and J lost 3 bases; unmatched junction nucleotides: 5. Germline CDR1 is KGHDR and CDR2 is SFDVKD. The CDR3 has 15 residues. CDR3 nucleotide sequence: TGTGCCACCAGTGATTCAAAAGACAGGGACACTGAAGCTTTCTTT. Encoded protein: CATSDSKDRDTEAFF.

This clonotype was seen many times. The chain has TRBV5-6 and TRBJ2-3; weak D call: TRBD1 (5 bases). V lost 7 bases and J lost 1, with 10 bases in between. This CDR3 region has 13 residues. The germline V gene has CDR1 SGHDT and CDR2 YYEEEE. Here the CDR3 reads CASFKGGTDTQYF. The CDR3 bases are TGTGCCAGCTTCAAAGGGGGCACAGATACGCAGTATTTT.

This clonotype appeared many times. The chain carries TRBV9 and TRBJ2-5; 11 bases line up with TRBD1. V was pared by 0 bases and J by 5 bases, with 6 bases of the junction left unmatched. This CDR3 spans 16 amino acids. Germline CDR1 and CDR2: SGDLS and YYNGEE. The CDR3 region has the DNA TGTGCCAGCAGCGTAGCCGGACAGGGGGCTCGGGAGACCCAGTACTTC. Protein sequence: CASSVAGQGARETQYF.

This clonotype showed up many times. The chain has TRBV7-9 and TRBJ2-1, with D maybe TRBD1 (6 bases). CDR3 length equals 16 residues. Looked up from germline, CDR1 is SEHNR and CDR2 is FQNEAQ (reference sequence). V was cut by 5 bases and J by 8 bases, with 22 bases left in between. The CDR3 sequence is CASSARRGPKRDEQFF. As DNA, the CDR3 is TGTGCCAGCAGCGCCCGCAGGGGACCCAAACGGGATGAGCAGTTCTTC.

This clonotype occurred many times. The chain uses TRBV21-1 and TRBJ2-3. TRBV21-1 is marked as a pseudogene. The CDR3 runs 16 residues. DNA of the CDR3: TGTGCCAGCAGCAAAAAAGTTCGGCGGAGCACAGATACGCAGTATTTT. It is translated as CASSKKVRRSTDTQYF.

This clonotype was seen repeatedly, ten times or more. At one of its ends the junction is not consistent with the germline gene, which may arise from a read error. The chain couples TRBV7-2 to TRBJ2-1; D is perhaps TRBD1 (7 bases). This CDR3 region has 13 residues. Germline CDR1 is SGHTA and CDR2 is FQGNSA. CDR3 loop: CASSLGRRGQVSF. CDR3 nucleotides: TGTGCCAGCAGCCTTGGGCGGAGGGGGCAAGTCTCCTTC.

This clonotype was observed many times. The rearrangement links TRBV18 to TRBJ2-1; 12 nucleotides match TRBD2. Unmatched junction bases numbered 6, after V lost 6 bases and J lost 3 bases. In germline, CDR1 is KGHSH, CDR2 LQKENI. This CDR3 comprises 16 residues. The CDR3 DNA reads TGTGCCAGCTCCCAGACTAGCGGGGGTGACTACAATGAGCAGTTCTTC. It is translated as CASSQTSGGDYNEQFF.

This clonotype was seen repeatedly, ten times or more. The rearrangement joins TRBV10-3 to TRBJ2-3; D is perhaps TRBD2 (6 bases). The CDR3 is 14 amino acids. The germline CDR1 and CDR2 sequences are ENHRY and SYGVKD. The V end was cut by 10 bases, the J end by 2 bases, with 16 bases between. CDR3 in amino acids: CATHPRGNTDTQYF. The CDR3 region has the DNA TGTGCCACCCACCCCCGCGGGAACACAGATACGCAGTATTTT.

The rearrangement uses TRBV11-2 and TRBJ2-1; 7 bases fit TRBD2. The J segment lost 2 bases and the V segment lost 0 bases, leaving 1 base of the junction unmatched. This CDR3 is built from 15 residues. Germline V gives CDR1 SGHAT, CDR2 FQNNGV. The CDR3 here is CASSLEGLAYNEQFF. The CDR3 DNA is TGTGCCAGCAGCTTAGAAGGACTAGCCTACAATGAGCAGTTCTTC.

This clonotype occurred many times. The rearrangement uses TRBV20-1 and TRBJ2-7; 8 bases line up with TRBD1. The length of the CDR3 is 13 residues. V dropped 5 bases and J dropped 6; count of bases not matched to a gene: 9. Looked up from germline, CDR1 is DFQATT and CDR2 is SNEGSKA (reference sequence). CDR3 loop: CSARPDRAAEQYF. In DNA, the CDR3 is TGCAGTGCTCGGCCGGACAGGGCCGCCGAGCAGTACTTC.

About this clonotype itself: A junction boundary mismatches the germline segment, possibly from a read error. The CDR3 bases are TGTGCCAGCAGAGCAACTAGCGGGGGGCTTAGCACAGATACGCAGTGTTTT. Translating it yields CASRATSGGLSTDTQCF. V is TRBV7-2 and J is TRBJ2-3, with 12 bases aligning to TRBD2. Germline-derived CDR1 and CDR2 are SGHTA and FQGNSA. CDR3 length equals 17 residues.

This rearrangement joins TRBV20-1 to TRBJ2-1; TRBD2 matches 9 bases. CDR1 and CDR2 (germline): DFQATT, SNEGSKA (reference sequence). Trimming at V came to 6 bases and at J to 8 bases, leaving 17 bases not matched to a gene. The CDR3 extends over 16 amino acids. CDR3 DNA: TGCAGTGCGAACAAACCTGCGCGGGGGGGCATTGATGAGCAGTTCTTC. It yields the protein CSANKPARGGIDEQFF.

This clonotype was picked up many times. The chain is built from TRBV3-1 and TRBJ2-3; 7 bases map to TRBD2. CDR1 LGHDT and CDR2 YNNKEL come from the germline V gene (reference sequence). CDR3 size: 16 residues. V dropped 1 base and J dropped 1; count of bases not matched to a gene: 5. The chain's CDR3 is CASSQAQRGGTDTQYF. Here the CDR3 DNA reads TGTGCCAGCAGCCAAGCGCAGCGGGGAGGCACAGATACGCAGTATTTT.

This clonotype came up many times. This chain uses TRBV20-1 with TRBJ1-2; weak D call: TRBD1 (6 bases). This CDR3 is built from 14 residues. CDR1 DFQATT and CDR2 SNEGSKA come from the germline V gene (reference sequence). CDR3 amino acids: CSTSRQEGYYGYTF. The DNA of the CDR3 is TGCAGCACCTCCCGACAGGAGGGGTACTATGGCTACACCTTC.

This clonotype occurred many times. The V call is TRBV20-1, the J call TRBJ2-7, with D tentatively TRBD1 (6 bases). Trimming removed 0 bases at V and 2 bases at J, with 17 bases between. Germline CDR1 reads DFQATT; CDR2 reads SNEGSKA (reference sequence). This CDR3 has 16 amino acids. CDR3 nucleotide sequence: TGCAGTGCTAGAGAGGGCCGGCAGGGGCTCACCTACGAGCAGTACTTC. Amino acids: CSAREGRQGLTYEQYF.